The subject of this entry is one T cell receptor (beta chain). What this receptor recognizes is not known. The record has no base qualities; no much larger clone is one base away. Inclusive of the bounding cysteine and phenylalanine, the CDR3 is 14 residues long. Only the CDR3 DNA is retained, 42 bases long and in frame from the first base. V lost 5 bases and J lost 4 bases; the stretch between them is 13 bases long. CDR1 and CDR2 (MNHNS, SASEGT) derive from the germline V gene. CD8 naive samples were CD45RO-negative cells positively selected for CCR7, giving a CD45RA+CCR7+ population that excluded TemRA cells. Donors were healthy HIV-negative adults with no recently reported acute infections or vaccinations. Only Caucasian adults living in Nashville, Tennessee, USA were represented among the donors. Blood was collected by leukapheresis, and PBMCs were isolated by Ficoll-Histopaque density gradient centrifugation and then cryopreserved in liquid nitrogen vapor phase. Analytical flow cytometry was used to check the purity and quantity of every magnetically sorted T cell population. Genomic DNA was isolated from each sorted fraction and quantified by UV absorbance on a Nanodrop 2000c.

This specimen belongs to a study of shared clonotypes between healthy human individuals (dated by TCRdb to the early 2020s). In terms of the full investigation: A couple of women and three men aged 18 to 49 years were included in the cohort. The study deeply sequenced blood TCR repertoires of several healthy adults to estimate repertoire size and the extent of clonotype sharing between individuals. For each donor, CD4 naive and CD4 memory were each run on three plates, CD8 naive on two plates, and CD8 memory on one plate. To increase sequencing depth and limit assay-specific biases, different laboratories used diverse techniques to prepare libraries and sequence TCR repertoires. Between about 0.94 and 10 billion PBMCs per donor were obtained by leukapheresis. Paper-wide results and their limitations: Compared with non-shared clonotypes, clonotypes shared by all four sorted-subset donors had higher generation probabilities. When several donors were compared, the shared fraction of clonotypes was roughly 4.8% for naive CD4, approximately 3.3% for naive CD8, roughly 2.5% for memory CD4, and 0.35% to 0.4% for memory CD8. Pairwise subsampling indicated that sequencing depth was expected to affect the degree of clonotype sharing among donors. Only blood was sampled, and tissue TCR repertoires likely differ from those in blood. Even with the large sequencing depth, rarefaction of the sorted-subset datasets indicated that sequencing was incomplete. The genetic and exposure-history diversity represented was limited by the small number of donors. Larger estimated clonotype richness was generally found for naive subsets than for memory subsets.

TCR CDR3 regions were amplified from genomic DNA by multiplex PCR using the deep immunoSEQ assay. Extracted genomic DNA from each cell subset was distributed evenly across all wells of several immunoSEQ 96-well plates, and each plate was treated as a replicate. For sorted subsets, around 200 ng genomic DNA, equal to 25,000 to 35,000 T cell genomes, was loaded into each replicate PCR. The purified libraries were quantified using a Qubit 3.0 fluorometer, sized with a Bioanalyzer 2100, and then quantified again using the KAPA Library Quantification kit. A separate single-read 150-cycle Illumina NextSeq 550 flow cell was used to sequence each immunoSEQ 96-well plate. Turning to the authors' computational methods: Because only junctional sequences without quality scores were contained in the immunoSEQ output, filtering matching that applied to full-length reads could not be performed. Sequences were annotated with PyIR, a Python wrapper for IgBLAST v1.9, using IMGT germline references to assign V/J genes and CDR3. Reads were filtered out if the reads had weak V/J assignments (E-value above 1e-6), no CDR3, stop codons, out-of-frame junctions, or ambiguous translated residues. V3J clonotypes were defined as sequences sharing an identical inferred V gene, J gene, and CDR3 amino acid sequence. Percentage overlap between repertoires was calculated by dividing the number of shared unique clonotypes by the size of the smaller repertoire. RTK rarefaction, the Chao1 estimator, and Recon v2.1 estimates of unobserved clonotypes were used to assess repertoire richness. Generation probabilities for all TCRbeta clonotypes obtained by the gDNA method from several donors were computed using OLGA. The source is immuneACCESS, and TCRdb retained only in-frame sequences with V and J called. Part of the clones is not carried over; for the studies checked, unresolved V genes explain less than half of this, and the remainder is unexplained. From that table come the V and J calls and clone size; the DNA was used to work out D and trimming. In all, the sample holds 2 million to 2.5 million clones, and about 95% of those were seen once. The ten largest account for 1.1% of the sample.

The sequenced sample consisted of naive CD8+ T cells sorted from blood. The sample's cell subset or site label is to be understood as: CD45RA+CCR7+. The TCR was taken from a man aged 18 to 29 in good health. Recombination connected TRBV6-1 to TRBJ2-3, with the D segment identity uncertain. CDR3 protein: CASSNSGWADTQYF. The DNA sequence reads TGTGCCAGCAGTAACAGTGGGTGGGCAGATACGCAGTATTTT.